This passage covers 7 T cell receptor beta chains from one sample sequenced in a study of molecular identifiers for immune sequencing clone quantification. TCRdb independently ran MiXCR on the PCR reads; one entry per CDR3 protein. The data hold under 600,000 distinct CDR3 sequences, with about a fifth observed a single time. The sequencing sample was made of naive CD8+ T cells from blood, with Jurkat cell RNA spiked in. As for subset: FACS-sorted CD8+CD4-CCR7+CD45RA+ naive T cells. The source of these receptors is a human donor in good health. Some libraries in this study had Jurkat cell RNA spiked in.

This clonotype came up a few times. V gene TRBV14 combines with J gene TRBJ2-3; D is unclear. Germline assignment: CDR1 SGHDN and CDR2 FVKESK. CDR3 size: 15 residues. Trimming removed 4 bases from V and 4 bases from J, with 15 bases in between. CDR3 in amino acids: CASSLQRGLADTQYF. CDR3 DNA sequence: TGTGCCAGCAGCCTCCAACGAGGCTTGGCAGATACGCAGTATTTT.

This clonotype was seen at least ten times. The chain recombines TRBV30 with TRBJ1-1; unclear D gene. This CDR3 spans 15 amino acids. CDR1 is GTSNPN, CDR2 SVGIG, per germline (reference sequence). V lost 4 bases and J lost 4, with 19 bases in between. The CDR3 sequence: CAWIPAGELGTEAFF. CDR3 DNA: TGTGCCTGGATCCCGGCAGGAGAGCTGGGCACTGAAGCTTTCTTT.

This clonotype was counted a few times. The chain is built from TRBV5-1 and TRBJ2-2; D is ambiguous. There are 16 residues in the CDR3. The germline V gene encodes CDR1 SGHRS and CDR2 YFSETQ. Between the trimmed V and J ends, which lost 1 base and 0 bases, there was a span of 10 bases. CDR3 region: CASSLTRQSNTGELFF. CDR3 nucleotide sequence: TGCGCCAGCAGCTTGACGCGTCAGTCGAACACCGGGGAGCTGTTTTTT.

The sample holds many counts of this clonotype. The chain links TRBV7-9 to TRBJ2-7, with a weak D call TRBD2 (5 bases). V gave up 5 bases and J gave up 0 bases, with 8 bases separating them. From germline, CDR1 is SEHNR and CDR2 FQNEAQ (reference sequence). The CDR3 has 13 amino acids. The CDR3 loop is CASSPAGSYEQYF. Here the CDR3 DNA reads TGTGCCAGCAGCCCGGCGGGCTCCTACGAGCAGTACTTC.

The chain is built from TRBV30 and TRBJ2-3; a possible D gene is TRBD1 (6 bases). Trimming left V 4 bases short and J 5 bases short, with 13 bases between. From germline, CDR1 is GTSNPN and CDR2 SVGIG (reference sequence). The CDR3 spans 13 residues. The CDR3 coding sequence is TGTGCCTGGAACACATTCAGGGGAGATACGCAGTATTTT. It is translated as CAWNTFRGDTQYF.

This clonotype came up a few times. This sequence joins TRBV6-5 and TRBJ2-3, with 10 bases lining up with TRBD1. Germline V CDR1 and CDR2: MNHEY, SVGAGI. This CDR3 contains 16 residues. V lost 5 bases to trimming and J lost 3 bases; unmatched junction nucleotides: 8. The CDR3: CASSAKGQGITDTQYF. The CDR3 region has the DNA TGTGCCAGCAGTGCAAAGGGACAGGGGATAACAGATACGCAGTATTTT.

A remark on this clonotype: A much more abundant neighbour one base away suggests this may be a read error. The V gene is TRBV7-9, the J gene TRBJ2-7, with a weak D call TRBD2 (6 bases). The CDR3 spans 12 residues. The germline V gene has CDR1 SEHNR and CDR2 FQNEAQ (reference sequence). CDR3 in DNA: TGTGCCAGCACCGGGAGCTCCTACGAGCAGTGCTTC. This sequence encodes CASTGSSYEQCF.